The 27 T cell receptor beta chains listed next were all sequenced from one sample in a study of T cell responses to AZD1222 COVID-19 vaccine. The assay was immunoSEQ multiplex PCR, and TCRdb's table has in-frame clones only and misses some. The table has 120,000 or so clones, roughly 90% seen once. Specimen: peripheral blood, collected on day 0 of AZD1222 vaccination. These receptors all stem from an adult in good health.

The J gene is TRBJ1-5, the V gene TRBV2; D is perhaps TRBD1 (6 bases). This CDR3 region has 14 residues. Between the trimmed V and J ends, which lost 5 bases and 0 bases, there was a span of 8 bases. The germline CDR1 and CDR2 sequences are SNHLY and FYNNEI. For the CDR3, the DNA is TGTGCCAGCAGTACACAGGGTAGCAATCAGCCCCAGCATTTT. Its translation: CASSTQGSNQPQHF.

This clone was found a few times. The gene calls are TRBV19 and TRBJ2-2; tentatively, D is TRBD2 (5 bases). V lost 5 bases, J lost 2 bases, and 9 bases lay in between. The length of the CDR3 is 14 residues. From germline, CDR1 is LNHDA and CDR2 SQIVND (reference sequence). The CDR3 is CASSGGLNTGELFF. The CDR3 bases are TGTGCCAGTAGTGGAGGTCTTAACACCGGGGAGCTGTTTTTT.

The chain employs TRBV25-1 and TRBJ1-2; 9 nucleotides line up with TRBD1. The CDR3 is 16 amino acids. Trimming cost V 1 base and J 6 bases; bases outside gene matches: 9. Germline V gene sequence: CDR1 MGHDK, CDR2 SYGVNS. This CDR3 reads CASSESRTGEGHGYTF. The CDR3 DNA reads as TGTGCCAGCAGTGAATCGAGGACAGGGGAGGGGCATGGCTACACCTTC.

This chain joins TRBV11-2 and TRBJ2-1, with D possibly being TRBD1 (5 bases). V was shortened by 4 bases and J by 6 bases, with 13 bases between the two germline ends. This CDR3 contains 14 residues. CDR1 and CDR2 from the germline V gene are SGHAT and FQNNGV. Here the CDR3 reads CASSSVRTINEQFF. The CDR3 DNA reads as TGTGCCAGCAGCTCAGTGAGGACAATCAATGAGCAGTTCTTC.

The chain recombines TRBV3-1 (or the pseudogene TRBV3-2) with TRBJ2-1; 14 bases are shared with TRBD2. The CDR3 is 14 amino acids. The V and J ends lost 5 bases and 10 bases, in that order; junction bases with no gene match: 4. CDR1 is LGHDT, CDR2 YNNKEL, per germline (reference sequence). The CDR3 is CASSTGTSGREQFF. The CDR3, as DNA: TGTGCCAGCAGCACAGGGACTAGCGGGAGAGAGCAGTTCTTC.

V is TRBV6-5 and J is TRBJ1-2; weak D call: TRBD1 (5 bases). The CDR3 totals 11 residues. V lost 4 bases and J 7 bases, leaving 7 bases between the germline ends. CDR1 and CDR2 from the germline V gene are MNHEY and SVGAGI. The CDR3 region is CASSLGAGYTF. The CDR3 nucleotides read TGTGCCAGCAGTTTAGGGGCTGGCTACACCTTC.

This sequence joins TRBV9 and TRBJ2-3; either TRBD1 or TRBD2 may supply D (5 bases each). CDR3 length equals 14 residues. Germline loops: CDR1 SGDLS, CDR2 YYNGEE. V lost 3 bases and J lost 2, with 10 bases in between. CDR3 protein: CASSAGPYTDTQYF. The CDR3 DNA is TGTGCCAGCAGCGCGGGACCCTACACAGATACGCAGTATTTT.

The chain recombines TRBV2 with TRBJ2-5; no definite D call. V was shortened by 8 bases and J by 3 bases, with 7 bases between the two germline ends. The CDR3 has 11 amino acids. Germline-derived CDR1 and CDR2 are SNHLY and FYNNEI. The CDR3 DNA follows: TGTGCCAGCTCTCGGGAAGAGACCCAGTACTTC. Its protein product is CASSREETQYF.

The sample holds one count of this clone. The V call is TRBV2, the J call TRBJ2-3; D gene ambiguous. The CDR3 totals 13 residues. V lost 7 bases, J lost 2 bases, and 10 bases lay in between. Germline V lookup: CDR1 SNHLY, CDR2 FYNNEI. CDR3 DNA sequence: TGTGCCAGCAATTTGGTGCCCACAGATACGCAGTATTTT. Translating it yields CASNLVPTDTQYF.

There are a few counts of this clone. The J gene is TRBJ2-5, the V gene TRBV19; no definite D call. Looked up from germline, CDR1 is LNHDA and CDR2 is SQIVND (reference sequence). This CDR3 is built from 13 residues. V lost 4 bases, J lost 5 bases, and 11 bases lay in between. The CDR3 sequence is CASSNERLETQYF. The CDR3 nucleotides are TGTGCCAGTAGTAATGAGAGACTGGAGACCCAGTACTTC.

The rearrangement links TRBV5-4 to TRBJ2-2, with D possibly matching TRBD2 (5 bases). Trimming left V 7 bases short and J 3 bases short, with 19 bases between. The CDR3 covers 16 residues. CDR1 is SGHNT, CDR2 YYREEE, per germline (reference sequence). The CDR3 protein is CASAPRDWGDTGELFF. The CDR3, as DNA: TGTGCCAGCGCCCCTCGAGATTGGGGAGACACCGGGGAGCTGTTTTTT.

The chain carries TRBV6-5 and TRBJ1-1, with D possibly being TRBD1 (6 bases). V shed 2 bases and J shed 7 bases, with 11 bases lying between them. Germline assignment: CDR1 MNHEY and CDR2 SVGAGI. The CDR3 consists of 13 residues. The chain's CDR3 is CASSYTGLGEAFF. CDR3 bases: TGTGCCAGCAGTTACACAGGGCTTGGTGAAGCTTTCTTT.

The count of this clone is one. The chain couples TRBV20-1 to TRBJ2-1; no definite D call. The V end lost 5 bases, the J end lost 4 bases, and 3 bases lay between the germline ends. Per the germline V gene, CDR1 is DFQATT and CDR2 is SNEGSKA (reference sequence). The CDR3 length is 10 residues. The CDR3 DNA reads TGCAGTGCTGGATACAATGAGCAGTTCTTC. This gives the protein CSAGYNEQFF.

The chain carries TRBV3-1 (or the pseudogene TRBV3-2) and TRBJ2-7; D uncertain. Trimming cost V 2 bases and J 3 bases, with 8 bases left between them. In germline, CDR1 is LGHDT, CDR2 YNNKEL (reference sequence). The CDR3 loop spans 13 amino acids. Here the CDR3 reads CASSQRQNYEQYF. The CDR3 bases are TGTGCCAGCAGCCAAAGGCAGAACTACGAGCAGTACTTC.

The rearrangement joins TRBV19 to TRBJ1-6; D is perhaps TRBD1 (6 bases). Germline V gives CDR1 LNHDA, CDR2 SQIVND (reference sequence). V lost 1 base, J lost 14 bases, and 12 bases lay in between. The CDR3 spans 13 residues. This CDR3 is CASSIGRTEALHF. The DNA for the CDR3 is TGTGCCAGTAGTATAGGACGGACAGAGGCCCTCCACTTT. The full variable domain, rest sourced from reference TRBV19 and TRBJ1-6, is DGGITQSPKYLFRKEGQNVTLSCEQNLNHDAMYWYRQDPGQGLRLIYYSQIVNDFQKGDIAEGYSVSREKKESFPLTVTSAQKNPTAFYLCASSIGRTEALHFGNGTRLTVT.

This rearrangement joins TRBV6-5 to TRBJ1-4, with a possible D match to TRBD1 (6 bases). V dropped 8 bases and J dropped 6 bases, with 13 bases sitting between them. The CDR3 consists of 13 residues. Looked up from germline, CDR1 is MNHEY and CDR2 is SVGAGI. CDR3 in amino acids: CASEQGTDEKLFF. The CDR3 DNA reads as TGTGCCAGCGAACAGGGTACTGATGAAAAACTGTTTTTT.

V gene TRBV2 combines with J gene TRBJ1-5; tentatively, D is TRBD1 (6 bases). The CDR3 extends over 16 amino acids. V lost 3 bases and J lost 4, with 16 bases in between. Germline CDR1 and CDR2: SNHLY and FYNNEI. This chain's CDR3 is CASSDPGAMRNQPQHF. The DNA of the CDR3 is TGTGCCAGCAGTGATCCAGGGGCCATGCGTAATCAGCCCCAGCATTTT. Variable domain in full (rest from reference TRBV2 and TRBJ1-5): EPEVTQTPSHQVTQMGQEVILRCVPISNHLYFYWYRQILGQKVEFLVSFYNNEISEKSEIFDDQFSVERPDGSNFTLKIRSTKLEDSAMYFCASSDPGAMRNQPQHFGDGTRLSIL.

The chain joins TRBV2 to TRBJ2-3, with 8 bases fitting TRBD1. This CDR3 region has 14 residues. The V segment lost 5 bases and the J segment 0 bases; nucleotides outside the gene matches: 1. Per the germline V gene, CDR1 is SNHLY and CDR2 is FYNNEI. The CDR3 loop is CASSRQGSTDTQYF. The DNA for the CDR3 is TGTGCCAGCAGTCGACAGGGGAGCACAGATACGCAGTATTTT.

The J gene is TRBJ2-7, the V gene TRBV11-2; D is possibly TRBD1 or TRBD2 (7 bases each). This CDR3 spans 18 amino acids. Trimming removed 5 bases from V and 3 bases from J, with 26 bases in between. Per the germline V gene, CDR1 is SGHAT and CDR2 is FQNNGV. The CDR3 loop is CASSRQGGVRRAHYEQYF. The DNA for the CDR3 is TGTGCCAGCAGCCGACAGGGAGGGGTACGAAGGGCACACTACGAGCAGTACTTC. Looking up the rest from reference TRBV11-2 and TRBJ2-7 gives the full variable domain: EAGVAQSPRYKIIEKRQSVAFWCNPISGHATLYWYQQILGQGPKLLIQFQNNGVVDDSQLPKDRFSAERLKGVDSTLKIQPAKLEDSAVYLCASSRQGGVRRAHYEQYFGPGTRLTVT.

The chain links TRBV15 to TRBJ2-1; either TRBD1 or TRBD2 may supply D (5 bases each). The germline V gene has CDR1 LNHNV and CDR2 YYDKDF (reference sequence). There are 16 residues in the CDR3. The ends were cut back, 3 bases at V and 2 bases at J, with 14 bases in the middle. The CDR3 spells CATSSTGTRAYNEQFF. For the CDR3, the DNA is TGTGCCACCAGCAGCACCGGGACCCGGGCCTACAATGAGCAGTTCTTC.

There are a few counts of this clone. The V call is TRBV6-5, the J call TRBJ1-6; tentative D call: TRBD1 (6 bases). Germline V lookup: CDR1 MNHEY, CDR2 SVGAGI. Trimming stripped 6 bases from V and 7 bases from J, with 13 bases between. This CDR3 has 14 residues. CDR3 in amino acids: CASSSGQGNSPLHF. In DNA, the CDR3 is TGTGCCAGCAGCTCAGGGCAGGGGAATTCACCCCTCCACTTT.

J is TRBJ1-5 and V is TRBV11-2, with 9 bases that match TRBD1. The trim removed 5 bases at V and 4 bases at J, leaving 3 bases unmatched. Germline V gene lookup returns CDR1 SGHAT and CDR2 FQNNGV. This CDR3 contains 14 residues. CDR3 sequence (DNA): TGTGCCAGCAGCGGGACAGGGAATAATCAGCCCCAGCATTTT. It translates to CASSGTGNNQPQHF.

The CDR3 coding sequence is TGTGCTAGTGGTTTTGTCCCCGTCCCTGCGGGTAATGAGCAGTTCTTC. This gives the protein CASGFVPVPAGNEQFF. V usage is TRBV12-5 and J usage is TRBJ2-1, with D maybe TRBD2 (5 bases). Germline CDR1 and CDR2: LGHNT and FRNRAP. The CDR3 contains 16 residues. The ends were cut back, 3 bases at V and 7 bases at J, with 19 bases in the middle.

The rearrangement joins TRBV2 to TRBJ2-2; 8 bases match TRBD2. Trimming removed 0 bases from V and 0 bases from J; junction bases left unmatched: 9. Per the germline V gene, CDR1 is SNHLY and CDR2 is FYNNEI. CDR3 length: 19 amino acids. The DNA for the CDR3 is TGTGCCAGCAGTGAAGCAAGGAGCGGGAGCCTACCGAACACCGGGGAGCTGTTTTTT. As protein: CASSEARSGSLPNTGELFF.

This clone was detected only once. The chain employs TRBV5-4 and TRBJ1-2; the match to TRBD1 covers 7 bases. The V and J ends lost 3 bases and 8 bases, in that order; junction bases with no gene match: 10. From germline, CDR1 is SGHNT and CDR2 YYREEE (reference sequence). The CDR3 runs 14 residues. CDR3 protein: CASSSGQADGGYTF. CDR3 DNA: TGTGCCAGCAGCTCCGGACAGGCCGACGGGGGCTACACCTTC.

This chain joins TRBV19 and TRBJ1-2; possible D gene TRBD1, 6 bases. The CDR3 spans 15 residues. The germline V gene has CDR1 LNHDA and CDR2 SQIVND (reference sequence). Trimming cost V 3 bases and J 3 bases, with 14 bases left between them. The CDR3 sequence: CASSIEAWTDYGYTF. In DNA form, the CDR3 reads TGTGCCAGTAGTATTGAGGCGTGGACAGACTATGGCTACACCTTC. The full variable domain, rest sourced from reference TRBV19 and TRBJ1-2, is DGGITQSPKYLFRKEGQNVTLSCEQNLNHDAMYWYRQDPGQGLRLIYYSQIVNDFQKGDIAEGYSVSREKKESFPLTVTSAQKNPTAFYLCASSIEAWTDYGYTFGSGTRLTVV.

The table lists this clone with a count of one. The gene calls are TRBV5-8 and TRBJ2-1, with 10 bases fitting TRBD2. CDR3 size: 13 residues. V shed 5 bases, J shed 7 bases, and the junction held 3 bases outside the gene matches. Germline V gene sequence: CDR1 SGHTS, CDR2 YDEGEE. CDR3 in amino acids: CASRVAGGNEQFF. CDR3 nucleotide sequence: TGTGCCAGCAGGGTAGCGGGAGGAAATGAGCAGTTCTTC.